A single sample gave rise to the 27 T cell receptor beta chains below, sequenced in a study of vaccination effects on CD4 cells after COVID-19 (dated 2022 in TCRdb). The antigens for these receptors are not known. Libraries were made using the immunoSEQ multiplex PCR assay. The table comes from immuneACCESS by way of TCRdb, which keeps in-frame sequences with V and J called. Part of the clones is missing from these tables; in studies checked, under half for an unresolved V gene and the rest for unknown reasons. The table for this sample lists more than 12,000 clones; 72% of them were counted only once. The ten largest clones capture 9.9% of the sample. To identify antigen-specific CD4+ T cell clonotypes by their expansion, the ViraFEST assay first stimulated PBMC with viral peptide pools and then applied TCR sequencing. After approximately 11 days of culture, CD4+ T cells were isolated with the EasySep CD4+ T cell isolation kit. Participants received two doses of either the BNT162b2 or the mRNA-1273 mRNA SARS-CoV-2 vaccine.

The material sequenced was CD4+ T cells from PBMCs cultured with SARS-CoV-2 spike peptides, taken after COVID-19 vaccination. This sample's cell subset or site label indicates: SARS-CoV-2 spike overlapping peptide pool stimulation. The receptors come from a human donor who received a COVID-19 vaccine.

V is TRBV20-1 and J is TRBJ2-7, with TRBD2 as a possible D gene (6 bases). The CDR3 length is 11 residues. V lost 3 bases and J lost 4, with 7 bases in between. Germline V lookup: CDR1 DFQATT, CDR2 SNEGSKA (reference sequence). The CDR3: CSASGGYEQYF. CDR3 in DNA: TGCAGTGCTAGCGGGGGTTACGAGCAGTACTTC.

The V and J genes are TRBV6-5 and TRBJ1-2, with a possible D match to TRBD1 (5 bases). Between the trimmed V and J ends, which lost 0 bases and 6 bases, there was a span of 17 bases. Germline CDR1 reads MNHEY; CDR2 reads SVGAGI. This CDR3 contains 16 residues. The CDR3 DNA sequence: TGTGCCAGCAGTTACTCGTCCGTTCTCAGGGATAATGGCTACACCTTC. As protein: CASSYSSVLRDNGYTF.

V and J are TRBV10-3 and TRBJ2-7; D call uncertain. The CDR3 has 13 amino acids. V was shortened by 3 bases and J by 3 bases, with 9 bases between the two germline ends. Germline loops: CDR1 ENHRY, CDR2 SYGVKD. CDR3 nucleotide sequence: TGTGCCATCAGTGACCCCGGTTTCTACGAGCAGTACTTC. The encoded protein is CAISDPGFYEQYF.

This clone was seen once. This chain connects TRBV7-6 to TRBJ2-1, with TRBD2 matching over 7 bases. The CDR3 has 15 residues. The V and J ends lost 5 bases and 2 bases, in that order; junction bases with no gene match: 6. Germline-derived CDR1 and CDR2 are SGHVS and FNYEAQ. The CDR3 sequence is CASSPGLGPYNEQFF. Written as DNA, the CDR3 is TGTGCCAGCAGCCCCGGACTAGGACCCTACAATGAGCAGTTCTTC.

The J gene is TRBJ1-1, the V gene TRBV2, with 8 bases lining up with TRBD1. The CDR3 totals 14 residues. V lost 4 bases and J lost 0; bases outside the gene matches: 1. CDR1 and CDR2 (germline): SNHLY, FYNNEI. The CDR3 sequence: CASSVDRVNTEAFF. For the CDR3, the DNA is TGTGCCAGCAGTGTGGACAGGGTGAACACTGAAGCTTTCTTT. The entire variable domain, with the rest obtained from reference TRBV2 and TRBJ1-1, is as follows: EPEVTQTPSHQVTQMGQEVILRCVPISNHLYFYWYRQILGQKVEFLVSFYNNEISEKSEIFDDQFSVERPDGSNFTLKIRSTKLEDSAMYFCASSVDRVNTEAFFGQGTRLTVV.

This clone was observed a single time. This chain joins TRBV2 and TRBJ1-3; D not certain. V gave up 1 base and J gave up 0 bases, with 4 bases separating them. The CDR3 extends over 14 amino acids. From germline, CDR1 is SNHLY and CDR2 FYNNEI. The CDR3 nucleotides are TGTGCCAGCAGTGAAGGGAGCTCTGGAAACACCATATATTTT. This gives the protein CASSEGSSGNTIYF.

This sequence joins TRBV7-2 and TRBJ1-2, with D perhaps matching TRBD1 (5 bases). Trimming removed 1 base at V and 8 bases at J, with 11 bases between. The CDR3 covers 13 residues. Germline lookup yields CDR1 SGHTA and CDR2 FQGNSA. CDR3 sequence (DNA): TGTGCCAGCAGCTTAGGGGGAGGGGAGGGCTACACCTTC. This translates into CASSLGGGEGYTF.

The chain recombines TRBV19 with TRBJ2-7, with D possibly being TRBD1 or TRBD2 (6 bases each). V gave up 3 bases and J gave up 2 bases, with 14 bases separating them. CDR1 LNHDA and CDR2 SQIVND come from the germline V gene (reference sequence). The CDR3 covers 15 residues. The CDR3 nucleotides read TGTGCCAGTAGTATGGTCAGGGGAGGCCCCTACGAGCAGTACTTC. Its protein product is CASSMVRGGPYEQYF.

The chain combines TRBV2 with TRBJ2-7; 7 bases are a match to TRBD1. Germline trimming cut 6 bases from V and 7 bases from J; bases unmatched to any gene: 9. CDR1 and CDR2 (germline): SNHLY, FYNNEI. This CDR3 is 13 amino acids long. The CDR3 nucleotides are TGTGCCAGCAGGCCGGGCCCAGGGGGAGAGCAGTACTTC. Residues: CASRPGPGGEQYF.

In its sample, this clone was seen a few times. The rearrangement uses TRBV4-2 and TRBJ2-1; possible D gene TRBD2, 7 bases. V gave up 0 bases and J gave up 12 bases, with 21 bases separating them. Germline V gene data show CDR1 as LGHNA and CDR2 as YNFKEQ. This CDR3 comprises 16 residues. CDR3: CASSQDGAGAYQWQFF. The CDR3 DNA is TGTGCCAGCAGCCAAGATGGCGCGGGGGCCTATCAGTGGCAGTTCTTC.

This clone has only a few counts. The chain uses TRBV3-1 (or the pseudogene TRBV3-2) and TRBJ1-2; D remains ambiguous. This CDR3 contains 13 residues. Looked up from germline, CDR1 is LGHDT and CDR2 is YNNKEL (reference sequence). V dropped 0 bases and J dropped 2 bases, with 4 bases sitting between them. CDR3 DNA: TGTGCCAGCAGCCAAGACCGCAACTATGGCTACACCTTC. It specifies CASSQDRNYGYTF.

The chain links TRBV7-2 to TRBJ1-1; the D gene is possibly TRBD1 (5 bases). The V gene lost 2 bases and the J gene lost 11 bases, with 9 bases spanning the gap. Germline V lookup: CDR1 SGHTA, CDR2 FQGNSA. The CDR3 runs 11 residues. Written as DNA, the CDR3 is TGTGCCAGCAGCTTACCCGGGGGGGCTTTCTTT. It yields the protein CASSLPGGAFF.

Sample share makes this clone medium-sized. Other DNA sequences of this sample code for an identical CDR3. This chain links TRBV6-1 with TRBJ1-4; D not resolved. Germline loops: CDR1 MNHNS, CDR2 SASEGT. The V gene lost 3 bases and the J gene lost 0 bases, with 8 bases spanning the gap. This CDR3 spans 15 amino acids. The CDR3 reads CASSEDGPTNEKLFF. The CDR3 DNA reads as TGTGCCAGCAGTGAGGACGGACCAACTAATGAAAAACTGTTTTTT.

This clone is labeled large (0.1 to 1%). The rearrangement links TRBV9 to TRBJ2-2, with 15 bases aligning to TRBD2. The trim removed 0 bases at V and 6 bases at J, leaving 9 bases unmatched. The V gene's germline CDR1 is SGDLS and CDR2 YYNGEE. There are 19 residues in the CDR3. CDR3 sequence reads: CASSVGPPGLAGGPGELFF. The CDR3 DNA follows: TGTGCCAGCAGCGTAGGCCCCCCGGGACTAGCGGGAGGTCCCGGGGAGCTGTTTTTT.

This clone was seen only a few times. In DNA form, the CDR3 reads TGTGCCAGCAGTGAGGGCAGGGGAACCTACGAGCAGTACTTC. Residues: CASSEGRGTYEQYF. The V call is TRBV2, the J call TRBJ2-7; perhaps TRBD1 as D (6 bases). CDR1 and CDR2 (germline): SNHLY, FYNNEI. The CDR3 is 14 amino acids. V lost 3 bases to trimming and J lost 2 bases, with 11 bases between them.

This clone was seen a few times. The chain uses TRBV27 and TRBJ2-7, with 8 positions matching TRBD1. Germline values: CDR1 MNHEY, CDR2 SMNVEV (reference sequence). This CDR3 has 14 amino acids. J gave up 0 bases and V 4 bases, and 2 bases lay outside the gene matches. CDR3 amino acids: CASSSGGGSYEQYF. The CDR3 coding sequence is TGTGCCAGCAGTTCAGGGGGCGGCTCCTACGAGCAGTACTTC.

This chain uses TRBV4-3 with TRBJ1-1, with D tentatively TRBD1 (5 bases). The germline V gene encodes CDR1 LGHNA and CDR2 YSLEER. This CDR3 has 15 amino acids. V was cut by 1 base and J by 2 bases, with 11 bases left in between. DNA of the CDR3: TGCGCCAGCAGCCAAGGGATGACAGCAAACACTGAAGCTTTCTTT. This translates into CASSQGMTANTEAFF.

This chain uses TRBV28 with TRBJ2-1; TRBD2 agrees at 12 bases. The germline V gene encodes CDR1 MDHEN and CDR2 SYDVKM. There are 13 residues in the CDR3. Germline trimming cut 6 bases from V and 10 bases from J; bases unmatched to any gene: 4. The CDR3 is CASRPSGREEQFF. CDR3 bases: TGTGCCAGCAGACCTAGCGGGAGGGAAGAGCAGTTCTTC.

This clone has more than one count but fewer than ten. The V and J genes are TRBV4-1 and TRBJ2-2; 11 bases align to TRBD1. There are 16 residues in the CDR3. The V segment lost 4 bases and the J segment 4 bases; nucleotides outside the gene matches: 5. CDR1 and CDR2 (germline): MGHRA, YSYEKL. CDR3 nucleotides: TGCGCCAGCAGCCCGCAGGACAGGGGGCCCACCGGGGAGCTGTTTTTT. It specifies CASSPQDRGPTGELFF.

The chain employs TRBV7-3 and TRBJ1-3; D may be TRBD1 (5 bases). V lost 5 bases and J 0 bases, leaving 17 bases between the germline ends. Looked up from germline, CDR1 is SGHTA and CDR2 is FQGTGA. This CDR3 region has 17 residues. CDR3: CASSGTGGSYSGNTIYF. The CDR3 DNA sequence: TGTGCCAGCAGCGGGACGGGAGGATCATACTCTGGAAACACCATATATTTT.

The V call is TRBV7-9, the J call TRBJ2-1, with D possibly TRBD2 on 6 matching bases. This CDR3 has 15 residues. V dropped 5 bases and J dropped 4 bases, with 15 bases sitting between them. Germline CDR1 is SEHNR and CDR2 is FQNEAQ (reference sequence). This CDR3 is CASSQGLTEYNEQFF. CDR3 sequence (DNA): TGTGCCAGCAGCCAAGGACTAACAGAATACAATGAGCAGTTCTTC.

The genes are TRBV10-2 and TRBJ1-5, with 10 bases lining up with TRBD1. Germline V gene lookup returns CDR1 WSHSY and CDR2 SAAADI. V lost 4 bases, J lost 6 bases, and 9 bases stayed unmatched. CDR3 size: 16 residues. CDR3 sequence: CASSVVGQGVGQPQHF. The CDR3 DNA follows: TGCGCCAGCAGTGTAGTCGGACAGGGGGTAGGTCAGCCCCAGCATTTT.

V gene TRBV11-2 combines with J gene TRBJ1-1; no definite D call. V lost 4 bases to trimming and J lost 4 bases, with 13 bases between them. The CDR3 contains 14 residues. Germline V gives CDR1 SGHAT, CDR2 FQNNGV. The CDR3: CASSSPSVGTEAFF. For the CDR3, the DNA is TGTGCCAGCAGCTCCCCCTCGGTGGGCACTGAAGCTTTCTTT.

V gene TRBV25-1 combines with J gene TRBJ1-1, with D maybe TRBD1 (5 bases). V lost 7 bases to trimming and J lost 8 bases, with 11 bases between them. Germline assignment: CDR1 MGHDK and CDR2 SYGVNS. The CDR3 sequence is 11 residues long. CDR3 region: CASTGAREAFF. The CDR3 coding sequence is TGTGCCAGCACCGGGGCAAGGGAAGCTTTCTTT.

The gene calls are TRBV11-1 and TRBJ2-7; 7 bases agree with TRBD1. This CDR3 spans 14 amino acids. Losses at the gene ends were 4 bases for V and 4 bases for J; bases not matched to a gene: 7. Germline CDR1 is SGHAT and CDR2 is FQDESV (reference sequence). In nucleotides, the CDR3 is TGTGCCAGCAGCTCCCTGGGCAGGGGGTACGAGCAGTACTTC. It yields the protein CASSSLGRGYEQYF.

This clone was seen once. This chain uses TRBV19 with TRBJ2-4; 8 positions match TRBD1. The CDR3 consists of 17 residues. In germline, CDR1 is LNHDA, CDR2 SQIVND (reference sequence). The V gene end was trimmed by 2 bases and the J gene end by 0 bases; junction bases not matched to a gene: 6. Written as DNA, the CDR3 is TGTGCCAGTAGTATATTGGCAGGGGGCCGAGCCAAAAACATTCAGTACTTC. It encodes CASSILAGGRAKNIQYF.

The J gene is TRBJ2-3, the V gene TRBV19, with 9 positions matching TRBD1. This CDR3 region has 17 residues. In germline, CDR1 is LNHDA, CDR2 SQIVND (reference sequence). Germline trimming cut 6 bases from V and 2 bases from J; bases unmatched to any gene: 12. The CDR3 region is CASSWTPTGGNTDTQYF. The CDR3 DNA is TGTGCCAGTAGCTGGACTCCGACAGGGGGGAACACAGATACGCAGTATTTT.